The clone carrying this T cell receptor (beta chain) was detected many times. This CDR3 is 16 amino acids long. The V gene lost 2 bases and the J gene lost 1 base, with 15 bases spanning the gap. CDR1 and CDR2 (germline): SGHRS, YFSETQ. Specified time point: patch test 2, 6 weeks after DPC sensitization. Sample treatment: therapeutic diphenylcyclopropenone sensitization with weekly scalp DPC. TCRdb analysed the RACE reads with MiXCR anew, one entry per CDR3 protein. The data contain just over 350,000 distinct CDR3 sequences, 6% to 7% of them singletons. The sample originates from a study of human T cells and chemical hapten exposure.

This receptor was taken from a young woman with alopecia areata. Some clones in this sample may be carry-over from other donors' samples. The sample in question was whole blood, obtained in connection with sensitization to the hapten diphenylcyclopropenone (DPC). The chain couples TRBV5-1 to TRBJ1-1, with D perhaps matching TRBD1 (5 bases). CDR3 residues: CASSLRGLGTNTEAFF. The CDR3 region has the DNA TGCGCCAGCAGCTTAAGAGGTTTGGGGACGAACACTGAAGCTTTCTTT. The entire variable domain, with the rest obtained from reference TRBV5-1 and TRBJ1-1, is as follows: KAGVTQTPRYLIKTRGQQVTLSCSPISGHRSVSWYQQTPGQGLQFLFEYFSETQRNKGNFPGRFSGRQFSNSRSEMNVSTLELGDSALYLCASSLRGLGTNTEAFFGQGTRLTVV.